This TCR beta chain is drawn from a study of blood T cell repertoires in COVID-19. Across the whole study: T cells, B-cell-depleted T cells, or PBMCs supplied cDNA or gDNA.

As originally analysed: Reference gene primer amplification in the assay estimated nucleated cell counts. The data were produced by immunoSEQ multiplex PCR, yet TCRdb's version contains in-frame clones alone and is incomplete. V, J and clone size reflect that table, while D and trimming were determined from the DNA. The table includes about 220,000 clones, approximately 82% detected once. The CDR3 loop spans 17 amino acids. Germline lookup yields CDR1 SGDLS and CDR2 YYNGEE. J was trimmed by 2 bases and V by 3 bases; bases with no gene match: 8. V usage is TRBV9 and J usage is TRBJ2-5; 12 bases match TRBD1. The specimen was peripheral blood. The TCR was taken from a woman aged 80 or over with acute or convalescent COVID-19. The CDR3 loop is CASSAGTGGFLQETQYF. CDR3 DNA: TGTGCCAGCAGCGCTGGGACAGGGGGCTTCTTACAAGAGACCCAGTACTTC.